Below, 10 T cell receptor beta chains from the same sample are listed, as sequenced in a study of cytomegalovirus exposure and HLA in healthy donors. This PCR relied on a set of 60 Vbeta primers and 13 Jbeta primers. The repertoire was sequenced with immunoSEQ multiplex PCR; TCRdb's copy has only in-frame clones and lacks some. The top ten clones hold 4% to 5.5% of a sample with 80,000 or so clones, over 60% of them seen once. Sequenced input: PBMCs. The receptor source for this set is a man aged 35 to 55 in good health and CMV-seronegative.

The rearrangement joins TRBV19 to TRBJ2-2; TRBD1 matches 9 bases. The CDR3 runs 16 residues. The J segment lost 1 base and the V segment lost 6 bases, leaving 6 bases of the junction unmatched. The germline V gene encodes CDR1 LNHDA and CDR2 SQIVND (reference sequence). The CDR3 DNA reads TGTGCCAGTAGGATACCGGGACAGGGGAACACCGGGGAGCTGTTTTTT. Translated: CASRIPGQGNTGELFF.

This chain uses TRBV6-1 with TRBJ2-7; D remains ambiguous. The ends were cut back, 7 bases at V and 0 bases at J, with 13 bases in the middle. Germline V gene sequence: CDR1 MNHNS, CDR2 SASEGT. This CDR3 is 14 amino acids long. CDR3 protein: CASKPPGYSYEQYF. CDR3 nucleotides: TGTGCCAGCAAGCCTCCCGGGTACTCCTACGAGCAGTACTTC.

The chain combines TRBV11-2 with TRBJ1-1; TRBD1 agrees at 7 bases. The J segment lost 1 base and the V segment lost 5 bases, leaving 1 base of the junction unmatched. The CDR3 totals 13 residues. Germline V gives CDR1 SGHAT, CDR2 FQNNGV. DNA for the CDR3: TGTGCCAGCAGCAGGGACAGGAACACTGAAGCTTTCTTT. Protein sequence: CASSRDRNTEAFF.

This clone was seen a handful of times. The CDR3 region has the DNA TGCAGCGCTGGGACAGACGAGCAGTACTTC. Protein product: CSAGTDEQYF. This chain joins TRBV29-1 and TRBJ2-7, with TRBD1 matching 7 bases. V lost 7 bases and J lost 5; bases outside the gene matches: 2. Per germline, CDR1 SQVTM and CDR2 ANQGSEA. The CDR3 has 10 amino acids.

This sequence joins TRBV28 and TRBJ2-2; 8 nucleotides line up with TRBD1. Losses at the gene ends were 2 bases for V and 1 base for J; bases not matched to a gene: 0. The CDR3 sequence is 15 residues long. CDR1 MDHEN and CDR2 SYDVKM come from the germline V gene. The CDR3 nucleotides read TGTGCCAGCAGTTTAGGGACAGGGAACACCGGGGAGCTGTTTTTT. This encodes CASSLGTGNTGELFF.

This clone was counted a few times. The gene calls are TRBV11-3 and TRBJ1-5; TRBD1 aligns across 8 bases. J was trimmed by 0 bases and V by 4 bases; bases with no gene match: 11. The CDR3 runs to 18 residues. Germline V gene sequence: CDR1 SGHNT, CDR2 YENEEA. This CDR3 is CASSSGQGPLYSNQPQHF. The CDR3 DNA sequence: TGTGCCAGCAGCTCAGGACAGGGTCCCCTCTATAGCAATCAGCCCCAGCATTTT.

This clone has at least ten counts. The CDR3 loop reads CASSLSSGLARYNEQFF. The CDR3, as DNA: TGTGCCAGCAGCTTATCTTCGGGACTAGCGAGATACAATGAGCAGTTCTTC. The chain employs TRBV5-4 and TRBJ2-1; TRBD2 aligns across 10 bases. Germline values: CDR1 SGHNT, CDR2 YYREEE (reference sequence). V trimming: 2 bases; J trimming: 4 bases; junction bases outside the gene matches: 9. The CDR3 is made up of 17 amino acids.

This clone was seen only a few times. This chain joins TRBV30 and TRBJ2-5; possible D gene TRBD2, 5 bases. The J call may be incorrect, as the DNA end agrees better with TRBJ2-7. From germline, CDR1 is GTSNPN and CDR2 SVGIG (reference sequence). CDR3 length equals 14 residues. The CDR3 here is CAWSFGVSSTEQYF. Written as DNA, the CDR3 is TGTGCCTGGAGTTTCGGGGTATCAAGTACCGAGCAGTACTTC.

This chain uses TRBV5-4 with TRBJ1-2, with D uncertain. Trimming stripped 3 bases from V and 2 bases from J, with 14 bases between. Germline CDR1 SGHNT, CDR2 YYREEE (reference sequence). This CDR3 spans 15 amino acids. The CDR3: CASSSFINPNYGYTF. DNA of the CDR3: TGTGCCAGCAGCTCGTTTATAAATCCCAACTATGGCTACACCTTC.

The CDR3 DNA reads TGCGCCAGCAGCATGGGACAGGGCAATCAGCCCCAGCATTTT. Encoded protein: CASSMGQGNQPQHF. J is TRBJ1-5 and V is TRBV5-1; 8 nucleotides align to TRBD1. This CDR3 contains 14 residues. Germline values: CDR1 SGHRS, CDR2 YFSETQ. V lost 4 bases, J lost 2 bases, and 2 bases stayed unmatched.